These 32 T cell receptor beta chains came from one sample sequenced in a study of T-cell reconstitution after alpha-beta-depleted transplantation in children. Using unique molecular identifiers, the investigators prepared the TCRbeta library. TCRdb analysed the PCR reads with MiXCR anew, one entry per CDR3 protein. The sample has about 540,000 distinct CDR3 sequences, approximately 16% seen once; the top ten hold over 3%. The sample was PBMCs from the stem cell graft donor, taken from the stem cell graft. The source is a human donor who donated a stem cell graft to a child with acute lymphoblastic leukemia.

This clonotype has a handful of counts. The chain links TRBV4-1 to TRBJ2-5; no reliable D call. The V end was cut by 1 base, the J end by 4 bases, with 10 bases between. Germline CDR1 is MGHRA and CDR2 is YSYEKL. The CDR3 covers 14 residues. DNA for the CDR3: TGCGCCAGCAGCCAAGTAGTAGCAACAGAGACCCAGTACTTC. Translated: CASSQVVATETQYF.

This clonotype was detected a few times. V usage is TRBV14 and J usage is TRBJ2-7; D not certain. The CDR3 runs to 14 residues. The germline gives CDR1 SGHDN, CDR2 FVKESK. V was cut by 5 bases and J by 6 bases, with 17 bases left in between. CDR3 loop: CASSTDSYYGEQYF. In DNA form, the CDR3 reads TGTGCCAGCAGCACCGACTCTTATTACGGCGAGCAGTACTTC. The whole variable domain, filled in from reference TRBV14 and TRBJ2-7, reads EAGVTQFPSHSVIEKGQTVTLRCDPISGHDNLYWYRRVMGKEIKFLLHFVKESKQDESGMPNNRFLAERTGGTYSTLKVQPAELEDSGVYFCASSTDSYYGEQYFGPGTRLTVT.

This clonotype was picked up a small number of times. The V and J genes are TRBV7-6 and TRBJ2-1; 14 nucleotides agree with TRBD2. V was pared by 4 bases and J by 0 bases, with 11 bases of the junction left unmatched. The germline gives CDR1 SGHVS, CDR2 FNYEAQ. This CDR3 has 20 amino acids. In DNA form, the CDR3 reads TGTGCCAGCAGCTCATCCCCGGGACTAGCGGGAGAATCCTCCTACAATGAGCAGTTCTTC. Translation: CASSSSPGLAGESSYNEQFF.

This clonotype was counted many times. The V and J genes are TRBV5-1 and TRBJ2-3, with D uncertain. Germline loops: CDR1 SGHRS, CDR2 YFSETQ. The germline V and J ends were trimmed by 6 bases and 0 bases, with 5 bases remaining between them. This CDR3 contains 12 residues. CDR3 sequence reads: CASKRSTDTQYF. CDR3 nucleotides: TGCGCCAGCAAACGGAGCACAGATACGCAGTATTTT.

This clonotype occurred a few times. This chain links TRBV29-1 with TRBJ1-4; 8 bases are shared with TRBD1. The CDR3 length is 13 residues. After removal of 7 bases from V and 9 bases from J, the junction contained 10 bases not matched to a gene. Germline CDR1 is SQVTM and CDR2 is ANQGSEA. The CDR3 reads CSAETGEFKKLFF. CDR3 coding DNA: TGCAGCGCCGAGACAGGGGAGTTTAAAAAACTGTTTTTT.

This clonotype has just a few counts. The CDR3 region is CASSLEGFLDTQYF. CDR3 coding DNA: TGTGCCAGCAGCTTAGAAGGCTTCCTAGATACGCAGTATTTT. The chain joins TRBV7-8 to TRBJ2-3; D remains ambiguous. The V gene lost 1 base and the J gene lost 5 bases, with 10 bases spanning the gap. The CDR3 extends over 14 amino acids. Germline CDR1 reads SGHVS; CDR2 reads FQNEAQ.

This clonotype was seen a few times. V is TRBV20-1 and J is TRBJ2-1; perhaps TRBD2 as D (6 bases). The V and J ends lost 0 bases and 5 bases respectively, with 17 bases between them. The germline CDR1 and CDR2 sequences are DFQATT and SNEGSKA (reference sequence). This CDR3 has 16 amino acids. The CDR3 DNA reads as TGCAGTGCTAGAGATATTCCTTGGGACTTACACAATGAGCAGTTCTTC. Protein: CSARDIPWDLHNEQFF.

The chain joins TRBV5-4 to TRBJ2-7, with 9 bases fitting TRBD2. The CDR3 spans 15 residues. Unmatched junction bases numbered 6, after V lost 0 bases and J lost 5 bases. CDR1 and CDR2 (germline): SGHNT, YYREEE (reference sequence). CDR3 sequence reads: CASSLVGGRAHEQYF. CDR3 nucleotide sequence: TGTGCCAGCAGCTTGGTAGGCGGGAGGGCCCACGAGCAGTACTTC.

The CDR3 region is CASSYFQNRDRGFSYNSPLHF. CDR3 DNA sequence: TGTGCCAGCAGTTACTTCCAAAACCGGGACAGGGGGTTCTCCTATAATTCACCCCTCCACTTT. The chain carries TRBV6-2 or TRBV6-3 and TRBJ1-6; 11 bases map to TRBD1. V lost 1 base to trimming and J lost 0 bases; unmatched junction nucleotides: 11. In germline, CDR1 is MNHEY, CDR2 SVGEGT. CDR3 length equals 21 residues.

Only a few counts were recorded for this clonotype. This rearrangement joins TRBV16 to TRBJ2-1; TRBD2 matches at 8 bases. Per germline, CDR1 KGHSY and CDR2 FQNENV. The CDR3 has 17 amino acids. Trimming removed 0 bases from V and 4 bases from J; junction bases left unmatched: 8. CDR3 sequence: CASSQSSALADYNEQFF. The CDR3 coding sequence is TGTGCCAGCAGCCAATCATCGGCACTAGCGGATTACAATGAGCAGTTCTTC.

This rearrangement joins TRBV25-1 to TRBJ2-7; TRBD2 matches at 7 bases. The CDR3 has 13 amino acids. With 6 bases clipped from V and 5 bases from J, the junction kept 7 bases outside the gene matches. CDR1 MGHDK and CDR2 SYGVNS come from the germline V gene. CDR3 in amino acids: CASRGGATHEQYF. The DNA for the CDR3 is TGTGCCAGCAGGGGAGGGGCCACCCACGAGCAGTACTTC.

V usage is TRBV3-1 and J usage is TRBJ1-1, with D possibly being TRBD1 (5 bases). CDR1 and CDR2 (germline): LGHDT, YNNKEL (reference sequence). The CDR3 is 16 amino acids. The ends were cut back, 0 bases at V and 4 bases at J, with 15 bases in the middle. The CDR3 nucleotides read TGTGCCAGCAGCCAAGATAGGGGTACTGGCACCACTGAAGCTTTCTTT. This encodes CASSQDRGTGTTEAFF. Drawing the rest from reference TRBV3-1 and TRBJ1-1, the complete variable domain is DTAVSQTPKYLVTQMGNDKSIKCEQNLGHDTMYWYKQDSKKFLKIMFSYNNKELIINETVPNRFSPKSPDKAHLNLHINSLELGDSAVYFCASSQDRGTGTTEAFFGQGTRLTVV.

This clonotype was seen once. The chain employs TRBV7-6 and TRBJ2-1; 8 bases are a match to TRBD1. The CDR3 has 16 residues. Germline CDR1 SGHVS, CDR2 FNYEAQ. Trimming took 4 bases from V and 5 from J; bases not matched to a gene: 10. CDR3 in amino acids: CASSYDPGTGHNEQFF. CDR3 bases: TGTGCCAGCAGCTACGATCCCGGGACAGGCCACAATGAGCAGTTCTTC.

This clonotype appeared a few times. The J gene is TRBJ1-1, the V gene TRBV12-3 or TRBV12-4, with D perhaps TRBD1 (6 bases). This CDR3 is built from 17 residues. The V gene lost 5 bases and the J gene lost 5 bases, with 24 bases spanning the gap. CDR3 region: CASSSGGGGLGSTEAFF. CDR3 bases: TGTGCCAGCAGTAGTGGGGGCGGGGGCCTCGGATCAACTGAAGCTTTCTTT.

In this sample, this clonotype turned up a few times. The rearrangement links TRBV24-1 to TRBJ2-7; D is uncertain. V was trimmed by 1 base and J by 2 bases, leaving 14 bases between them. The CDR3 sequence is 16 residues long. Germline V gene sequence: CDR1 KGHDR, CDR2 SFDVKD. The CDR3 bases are TGTGCCACCAGTGATTTTGGCCGAAGTAGACCCTACGAGCAGTACTTC. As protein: CATSDFGRSRPYEQYF.

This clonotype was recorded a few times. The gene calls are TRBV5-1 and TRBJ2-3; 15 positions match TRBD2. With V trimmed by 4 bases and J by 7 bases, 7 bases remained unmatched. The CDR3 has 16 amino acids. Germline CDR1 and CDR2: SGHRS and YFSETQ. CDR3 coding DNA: TGCGCCAGCAGCATCGGACTAGCGGGAGGGCAAAATACGCAGTATTTT. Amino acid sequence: CASSIGLAGGQNTQYF.

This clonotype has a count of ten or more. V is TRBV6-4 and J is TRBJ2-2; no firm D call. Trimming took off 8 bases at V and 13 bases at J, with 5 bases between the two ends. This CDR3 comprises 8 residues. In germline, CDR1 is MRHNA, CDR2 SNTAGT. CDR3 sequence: CASLGLFF. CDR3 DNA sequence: TGTGCCAGCCTAGGGCTGTTTTTT.

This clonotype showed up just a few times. The CDR3 coding sequence is TGTGCTAGTGGTCCAGACGGGACGCAGTTCTTC. Amino acids: CASGPDGTQFF. The rearrangement uses TRBV12-5 and TRBJ2-1; D is possibly TRBD1 or TRBD2 (5 bases each). Deletions cut 5 bases from V and 12 bases from J, with 11 bases between. The CDR3 is 11 amino acids. Germline V CDR1 and CDR2: LGHNT, FRNRAP. Combining the CDR3 with reference TRBV12-5 and TRBJ2-1 gives the whole variable domain DARVTQTPRHKVTEMGQEVTMRCQPILGHNTVFWYRQTMMQGLELLAYFRNRAPLDDSGMPKDRFSAEMPDATLATLKIQPSEPRDSAVYFCASGPDGTQFFGPGTRLTVL.

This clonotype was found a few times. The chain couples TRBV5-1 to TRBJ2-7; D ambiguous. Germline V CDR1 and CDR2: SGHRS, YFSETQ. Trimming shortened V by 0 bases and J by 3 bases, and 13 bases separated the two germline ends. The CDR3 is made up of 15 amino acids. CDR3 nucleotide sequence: TGCGCCAGCAGCTTGGAAAGGGCCCCCGGCTACGAGCAGTACTTC. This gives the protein CASSLERAPGYEQYF.

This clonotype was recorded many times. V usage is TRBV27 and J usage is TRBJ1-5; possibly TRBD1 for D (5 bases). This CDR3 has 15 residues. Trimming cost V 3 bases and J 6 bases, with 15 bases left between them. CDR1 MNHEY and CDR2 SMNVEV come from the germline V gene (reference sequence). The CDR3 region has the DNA TGTGCCAGCAGTTTTGGCGGGGCTTACAGTCAGCCCCAGCATTTT. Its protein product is CASSFGGAYSQPQHF.

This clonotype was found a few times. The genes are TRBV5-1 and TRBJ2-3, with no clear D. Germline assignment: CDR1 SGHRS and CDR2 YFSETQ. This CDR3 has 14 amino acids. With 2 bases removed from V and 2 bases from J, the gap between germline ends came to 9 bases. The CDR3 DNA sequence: TGCGCCAGCAGCTTTTCCAGCTACACAGATACGCAGTATTTT. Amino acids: CASSFSSYTDTQYF.

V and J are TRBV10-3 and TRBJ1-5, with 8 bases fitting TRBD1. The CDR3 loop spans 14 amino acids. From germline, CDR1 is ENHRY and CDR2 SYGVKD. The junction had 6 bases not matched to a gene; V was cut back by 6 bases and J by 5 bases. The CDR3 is CAISGQGLDQPQHF. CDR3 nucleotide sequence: TGTGCCATCAGCGGACAGGGATTGGATCAGCCCCAGCATTTT.

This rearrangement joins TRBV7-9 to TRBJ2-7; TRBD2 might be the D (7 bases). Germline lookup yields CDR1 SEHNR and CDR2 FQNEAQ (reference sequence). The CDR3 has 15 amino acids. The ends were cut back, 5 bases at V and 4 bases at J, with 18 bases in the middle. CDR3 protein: CASSGGLAEPYEQYF. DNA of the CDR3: TGTGCCAGCAGCGGGGGGCTAGCGGAACCTTACGAGCAGTACTTC. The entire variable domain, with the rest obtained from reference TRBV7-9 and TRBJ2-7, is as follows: DTGVSQNPRHKITKRGQNVTFRCDPISEHNRLYWYRQTLGQGPEFLTYFQNEAQLEKSRLLSDRFSAERPKGSFSTLEIQRTEQGDSAMYLCASSGGLAEPYEQYFGPGTRLTVT.

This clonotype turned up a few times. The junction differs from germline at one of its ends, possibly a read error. The CDR3 spells CSARVGPGGYNEQFF. In DNA form, the CDR3 reads TGCAGTGCCAGAGTGGGCCCGGGAGGCTACAATGAGCAGTTCTTC. The chain is built from TRBV20-1 and TRBJ2-1; TRBD2 matches 7 bases. There are 15 residues in the CDR3. The germline CDR1 and CDR2 sequences are DFQATT and SNEGSKA (reference sequence).

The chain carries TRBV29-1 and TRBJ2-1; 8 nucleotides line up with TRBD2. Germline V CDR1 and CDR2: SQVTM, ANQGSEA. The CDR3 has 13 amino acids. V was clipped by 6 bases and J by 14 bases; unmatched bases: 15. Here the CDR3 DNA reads TGCAGCGTAGGCGGGGCGGGAGGCCCCGGGGAGTTCTTC. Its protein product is CSVGGAGGPGEFF.

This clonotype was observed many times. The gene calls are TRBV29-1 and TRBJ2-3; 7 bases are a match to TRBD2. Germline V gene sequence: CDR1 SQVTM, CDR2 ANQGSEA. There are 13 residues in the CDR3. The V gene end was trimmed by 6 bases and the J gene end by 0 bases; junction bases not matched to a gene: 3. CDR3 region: CSVGGSSTDTQYF. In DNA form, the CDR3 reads TGCAGCGTCGGGGGGAGTAGCACAGATACGCAGTATTTT.

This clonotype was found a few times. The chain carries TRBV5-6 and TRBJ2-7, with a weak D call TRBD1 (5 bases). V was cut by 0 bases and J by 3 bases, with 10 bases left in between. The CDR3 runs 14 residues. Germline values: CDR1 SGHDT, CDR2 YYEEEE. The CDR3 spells CASSLAQGFYEQYF. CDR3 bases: TGTGCCAGCAGCTTGGCTCAGGGATTCTACGAGCAGTACTTC. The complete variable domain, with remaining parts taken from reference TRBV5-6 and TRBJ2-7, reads DAGVTQSPTHLIKTRGQQVTLRCSPKSGHDTVSWYQQALGQGPQFIFQYYEEEERQRGNFPDRFSGHQFPNYSSELNVNALLLGDSALYLCASSLAQGFYEQYFGPGTRLTVT.

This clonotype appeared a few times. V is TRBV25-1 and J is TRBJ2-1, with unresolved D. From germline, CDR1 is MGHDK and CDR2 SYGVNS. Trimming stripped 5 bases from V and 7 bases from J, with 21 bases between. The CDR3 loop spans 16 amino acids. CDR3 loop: CASSHHSRPRSNEQFF. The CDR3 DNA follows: TGTGCCAGCAGTCATCACTCCCGACCCCGGTCGAATGAGCAGTTCTTC.

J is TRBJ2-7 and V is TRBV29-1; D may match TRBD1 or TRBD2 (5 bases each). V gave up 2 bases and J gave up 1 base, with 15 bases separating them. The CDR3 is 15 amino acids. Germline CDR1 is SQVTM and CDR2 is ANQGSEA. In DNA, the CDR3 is TGCAGCGTTGAAACCGGGACGGCGACTTCCTACGAGCAGTACTTC. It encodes CSVETGTATSYEQYF.

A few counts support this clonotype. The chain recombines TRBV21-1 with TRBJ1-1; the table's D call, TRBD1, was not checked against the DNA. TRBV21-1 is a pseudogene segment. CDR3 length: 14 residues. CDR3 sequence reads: CASSKRQLNTEAFF. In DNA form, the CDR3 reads TGTGCCAGCAGCAAACGACAGCTAAACACTGAAGCTTTCTTT.

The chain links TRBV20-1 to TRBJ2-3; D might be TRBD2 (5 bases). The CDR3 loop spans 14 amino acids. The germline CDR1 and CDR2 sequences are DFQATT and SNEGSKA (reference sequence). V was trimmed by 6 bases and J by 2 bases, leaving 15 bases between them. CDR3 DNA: TGCAGTGCCTTTCGGGGTTGGGCCACAGATACGCAGTATTTT. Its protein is CSAFRGWATDTQYF.

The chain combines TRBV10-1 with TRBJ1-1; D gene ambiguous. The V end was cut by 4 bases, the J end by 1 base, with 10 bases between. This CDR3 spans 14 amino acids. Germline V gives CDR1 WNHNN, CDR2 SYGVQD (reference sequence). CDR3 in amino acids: CASSVDRTNTEAFF. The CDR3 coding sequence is TGCGCCAGCAGTGTCGATAGGACGAACACTGAAGCTTTCTTT.